The source of this T cell receptor (beta chain) is a study of Graves' ophthalmopathy and Graves' hyperthyroidism. Participants with hyperthyroidism, aged 18 to 65, were newly diagnosed with under 2 months' duration. Patients were excluded if they had other autoimmune diseases or uncontrolled infections, and likewise if pregnancy or lactation applied. TCR beta CDR3 regions were amplified from RNA transcripts. The workflow started with a first-round RT-PCR run with HTBI primers and then moved on to a second-round multiplex PCR. TCRdb processed the multiplex PCR reads anew with MiXCR; each CDR3 protein has one entry. The sample lists over a million distinct CDR3 sequences, roughly two fifths occurring once. To note about this clonotype: The antigen remains undetermined. One junction end does not reproduce the germline sequence, and a read error may be involved.

Findings of the study overall: Blood shared most expanded thyroid clonotypes above 0.001 frequency.

The sample comprised peripheral blood or thyroid tissue (not recorded which). The TCR was taken from an adult man with Graves' hyperthyroidism.

DNA for the CDR3: TGTGTCAGCAGTTTCGTCGAAACAACTAATGAAAAACTGTTTTTT. The encoded protein is CVSSFVETTNEKLFF. V usage is TRBV28 and J usage is TRBJ1-4, with D unresolved. The CDR3 consists of 15 residues. Germline CDR1 MDHEN, CDR2 SYDVKM.